This T cell receptor beta chain was sequenced in a study of post-analysis software for immune sequencing data. Notes on the study in general: Patients carried five TRBV segments more frequently than controls did, and TRBV5-6, TRBV5-1 and TRBV20-1 were among them. Normalized Chao1 diversity in multiple sclerosis patients fell significantly below that of controls. Batch-matched samples strongly co-clustered by F measure.

Every TCR beta cDNA library bore unique molecular identifiers. From 1 to 10 million T cells, 500,000 or so cDNA molecules were obtained. One entry per CDR3 protein results from TCRdb running MiXCR on the PCR reads. Found here are about half a million distinct CDR3 sequences, 45% of them singletons; the top ten hold 9% to 14%. This clonotype was picked up a small number of times. Its cognate antigen is unknown. The V end lost 2 bases, the J end lost 4 bases, and 11 bases lay between the germline ends. The germline V gene encodes CDR1 KGHDR and CDR2 SFDVKD. This CDR3 comprises 15 residues. This TCR was sampled from a girl aged 5 to 17 with multiple sclerosis. This rearrangement joins TRBV24-1 to TRBJ1-5; a possible D gene is TRBD1 (6 bases). Sequencing was performed on blood. DNA of the CDR3: TGTGCCACCAGTGATTCCGGGACACAGAATCAGCCCCAGCATTTT. Its translation: CATSDSGTQNQPQHF.